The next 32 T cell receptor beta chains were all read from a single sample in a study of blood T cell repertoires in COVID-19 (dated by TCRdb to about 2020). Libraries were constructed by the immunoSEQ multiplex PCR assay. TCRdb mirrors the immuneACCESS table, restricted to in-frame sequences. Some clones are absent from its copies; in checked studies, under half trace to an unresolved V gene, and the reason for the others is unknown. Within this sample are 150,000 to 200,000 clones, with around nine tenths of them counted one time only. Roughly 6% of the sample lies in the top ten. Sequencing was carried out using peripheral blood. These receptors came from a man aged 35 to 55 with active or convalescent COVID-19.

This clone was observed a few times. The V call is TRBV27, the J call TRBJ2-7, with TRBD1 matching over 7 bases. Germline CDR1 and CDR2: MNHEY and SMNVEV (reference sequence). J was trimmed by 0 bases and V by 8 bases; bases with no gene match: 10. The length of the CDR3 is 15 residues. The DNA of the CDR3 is TGTGCCAGCCGGAAAGGGACAGAGTTCTCCTACGAGCAGTACTTC. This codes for CASRKGTEFSYEQYF.

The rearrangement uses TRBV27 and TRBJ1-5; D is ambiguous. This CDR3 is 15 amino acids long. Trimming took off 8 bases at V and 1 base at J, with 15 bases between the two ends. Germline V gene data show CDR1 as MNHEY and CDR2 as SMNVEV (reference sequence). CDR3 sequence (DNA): TGTGCCAGCCTTTCTCTCCTCAGGAGCAATCAGCCCCAGCATTTT. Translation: CASLSLLRSNQPQHF.

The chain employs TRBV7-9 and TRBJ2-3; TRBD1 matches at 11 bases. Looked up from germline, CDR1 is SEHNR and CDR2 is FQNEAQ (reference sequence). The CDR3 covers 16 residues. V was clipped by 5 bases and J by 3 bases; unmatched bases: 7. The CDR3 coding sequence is TGTGCCAGCAGCCCCGGGACAGGGGGGGCGACAGATACGCAGTATTTT. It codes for CASSPGTGGATDTQYF.

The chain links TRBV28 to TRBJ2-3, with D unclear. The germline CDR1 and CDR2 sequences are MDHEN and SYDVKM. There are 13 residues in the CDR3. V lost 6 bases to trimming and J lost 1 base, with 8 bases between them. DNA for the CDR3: TGTGCCAGCAGGGCCCCCGGCACAGATACGCAGTATTTT. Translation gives CASRAPGTDTQYF.

CDR3 nucleotide sequence: TGCAGCGTCACGAAGGGACAACGCTTAGGCGAGCAGTACTTC. Translation: CSVTKGQRLGEQYF. The chain uses TRBV29-1 and TRBJ2-7; perhaps TRBD1 as D (6 bases). Germline loops: CDR1 SQVTM, CDR2 ANQGSEA. There are 14 residues in the CDR3. V was trimmed by 6 bases and J by 6 bases, leaving 21 bases between them.

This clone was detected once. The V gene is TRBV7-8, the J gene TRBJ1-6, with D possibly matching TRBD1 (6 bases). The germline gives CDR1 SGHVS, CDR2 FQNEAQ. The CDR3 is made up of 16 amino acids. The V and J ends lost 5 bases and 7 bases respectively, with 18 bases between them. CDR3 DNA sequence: TGTGCCAGCAGCCAGGGGCAAAACCCCAGCAATTCACCCCTCCACTTT. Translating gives CASSQGQNPSNSPLHF.

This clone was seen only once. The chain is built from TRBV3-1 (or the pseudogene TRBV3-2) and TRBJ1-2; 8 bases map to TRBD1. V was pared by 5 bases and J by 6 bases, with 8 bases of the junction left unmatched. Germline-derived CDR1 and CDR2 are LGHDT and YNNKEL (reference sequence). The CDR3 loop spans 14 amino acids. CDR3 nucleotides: TGTGCCAGCAGCTATACAGGGGGGGATGATGGCTACACCTTC. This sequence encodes CASSYTGGDDGYTF.

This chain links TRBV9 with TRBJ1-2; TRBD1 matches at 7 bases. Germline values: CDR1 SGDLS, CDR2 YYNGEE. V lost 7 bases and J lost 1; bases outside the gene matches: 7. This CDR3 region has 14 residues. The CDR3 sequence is CASGGQEFNYGYTF. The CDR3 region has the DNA TGTGCCAGCGGTGGACAGGAATTTAACTATGGCTACACCTTC.

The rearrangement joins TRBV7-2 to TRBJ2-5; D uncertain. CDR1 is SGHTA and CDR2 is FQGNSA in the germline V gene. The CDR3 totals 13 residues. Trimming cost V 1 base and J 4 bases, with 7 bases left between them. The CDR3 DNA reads TGTGCCAGCAGCTTAGGTTTCCGAGAGACCCAGTACTTC. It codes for CASSLGFRETQYF.

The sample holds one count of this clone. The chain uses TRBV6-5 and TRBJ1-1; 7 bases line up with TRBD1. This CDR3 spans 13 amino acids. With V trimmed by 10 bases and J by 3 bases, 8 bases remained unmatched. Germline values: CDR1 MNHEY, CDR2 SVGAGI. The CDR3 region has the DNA TGTGCCACCACGGGACAGAGATACACTGAAGCTTTCTTT. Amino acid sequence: CATTGQRYTEAFF.

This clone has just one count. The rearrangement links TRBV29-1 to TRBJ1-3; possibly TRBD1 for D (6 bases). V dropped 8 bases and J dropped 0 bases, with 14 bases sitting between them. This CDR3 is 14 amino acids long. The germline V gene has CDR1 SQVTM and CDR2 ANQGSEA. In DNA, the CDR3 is TGCAGCCCGACGGGACACCACTCTGGAAACACCATATATTTT. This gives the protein CSPTGHHSGNTIYF.

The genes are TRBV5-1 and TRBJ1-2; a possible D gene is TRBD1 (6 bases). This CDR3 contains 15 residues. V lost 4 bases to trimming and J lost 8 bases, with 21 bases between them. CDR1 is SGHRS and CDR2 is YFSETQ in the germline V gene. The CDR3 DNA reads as TGCGCCAGCAGCGGGGGCGAGGGCTCCGGAAGGGGCTACACCTTC. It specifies CASSGGEGSGRGYTF. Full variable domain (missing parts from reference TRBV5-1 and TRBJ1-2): KAGVTQTPRYLIKTRGQQVTLSCSPISGHRSVSWYQQTPGQGLQFLFEYFSETQRNKGNFPGRFSGRQFSNSRSEMNVSTLELGDSALYLCASSGGEGSGRGYTFGSGTRLTVV.

Written as DNA, the CDR3 is TGTGCCAGCAGCGCCTGGACAGATGCTAACTATGGCTACACCTTC. Its protein is CASSAWTDANYGYTF. The chain combines TRBV13 with TRBJ1-2; D is possibly TRBD1 (6 bases). Trimming took 5 bases from V and 0 from J, leaving 13 bases between them. The CDR3 spans 15 residues. CDR1 and CDR2 from the germline V gene are PRHDT and FYEKMQ (reference sequence).

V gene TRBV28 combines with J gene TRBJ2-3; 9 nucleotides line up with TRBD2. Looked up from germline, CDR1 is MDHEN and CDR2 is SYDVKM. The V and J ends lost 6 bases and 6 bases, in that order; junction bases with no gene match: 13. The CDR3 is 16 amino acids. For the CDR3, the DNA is TGTGCCAGCAGCCCGCCGGGAGCGGGGGGCATGGATACGCAGTATTTT. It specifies CASSPPGAGGMDTQYF.

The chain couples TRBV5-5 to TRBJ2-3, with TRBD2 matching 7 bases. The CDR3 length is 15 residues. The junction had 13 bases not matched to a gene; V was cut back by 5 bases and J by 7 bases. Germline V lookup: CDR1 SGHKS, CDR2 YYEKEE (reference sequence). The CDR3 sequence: CASRSPGRVQHTQYF. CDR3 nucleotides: TGTGCCAGCAGATCTCCGGGGAGGGTGCAGCATACGCAGTATTTT.

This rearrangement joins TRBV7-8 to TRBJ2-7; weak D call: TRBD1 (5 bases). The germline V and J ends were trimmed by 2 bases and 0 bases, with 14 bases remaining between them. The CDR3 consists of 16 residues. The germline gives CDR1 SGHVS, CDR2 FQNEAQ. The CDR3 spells CASSLLWGGTSYEQYF. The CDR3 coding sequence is TGTGCCAGCAGCTTACTTTGGGGCGGCACCTCCTACGAGCAGTACTTC.

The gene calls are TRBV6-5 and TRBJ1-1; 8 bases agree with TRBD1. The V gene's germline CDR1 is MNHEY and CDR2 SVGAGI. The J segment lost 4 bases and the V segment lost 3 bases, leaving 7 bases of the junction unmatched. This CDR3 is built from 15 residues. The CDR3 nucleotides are TGTGCCAGCAGTTATATCGGACAGGGACCCACTGAAGCTTTCTTT. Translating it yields CASSYIGQGPTEAFF.

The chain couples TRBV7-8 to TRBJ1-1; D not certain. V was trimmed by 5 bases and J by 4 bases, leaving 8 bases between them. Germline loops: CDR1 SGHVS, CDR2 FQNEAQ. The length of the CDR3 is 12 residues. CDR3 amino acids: CASSLGSTEAFF. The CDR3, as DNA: TGTGCCAGCAGCCTTGGGAGCACTGAAGCTTTCTTT.

The CDR3 loop reads CASSLKGQNTEAFF. The CDR3 DNA sequence: TGTGCCAGCAGCTTAAAGGGACAGAACACTGAAGCTTTCTTT. The rearrangement joins TRBV7-6 to TRBJ1-1; tentative D call: TRBD1 (6 bases). The CDR3 length is 14 residues. Looked up from germline, CDR1 is SGHVS and CDR2 is FNYEAQ. V lost 2 bases to trimming and J lost 1 base, with 8 bases between them.

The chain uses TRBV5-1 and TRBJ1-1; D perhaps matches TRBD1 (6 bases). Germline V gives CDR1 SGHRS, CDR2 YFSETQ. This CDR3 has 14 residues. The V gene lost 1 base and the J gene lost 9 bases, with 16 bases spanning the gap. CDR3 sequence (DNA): TGCGCCAGCAGCTTGTCTGGGACAAGTTTTCAAGCTTTCTTT. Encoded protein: CASSLSGTSFQAFF.

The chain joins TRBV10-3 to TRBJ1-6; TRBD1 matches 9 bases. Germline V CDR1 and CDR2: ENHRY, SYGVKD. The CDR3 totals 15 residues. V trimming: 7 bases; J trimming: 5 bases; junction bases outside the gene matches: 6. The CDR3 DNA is TGTGCCATCAAGGAGACAGGGGGAAATAATTCACCCCTCCACTTT. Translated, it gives CAIKETGGNNSPLHF.

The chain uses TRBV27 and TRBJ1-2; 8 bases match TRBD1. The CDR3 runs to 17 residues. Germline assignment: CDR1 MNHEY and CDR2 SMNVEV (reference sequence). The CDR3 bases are TGTGACCTTATTGACCGAGATGGGGAACAGGGGGTACATGGCTACACCTTC. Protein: CDLIDRDGEQGVHGYTF.

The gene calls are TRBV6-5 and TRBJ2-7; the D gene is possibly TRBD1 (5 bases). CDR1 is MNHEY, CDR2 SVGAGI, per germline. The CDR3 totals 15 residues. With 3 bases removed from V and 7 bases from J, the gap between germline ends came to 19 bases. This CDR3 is CASSYDGQPLGEQYF. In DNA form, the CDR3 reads TGTGCCAGCAGTTATGACGGACAACCCCTCGGGGAGCAGTACTTC.

CDR3 coding DNA: TGTGCCAGCAGTGAAGTCTGGCAGAGCAATCAGCCCCAGCATTTT. It codes for CASSEVWQSNQPQHF. The rearrangement links TRBV6-1 to TRBJ1-5; D gene unclear. V shed 1 base and J shed 1 base, with 8 bases lying between them. Germline CDR1 and CDR2: MNHNS and SASEGT. The CDR3 contains 15 residues.

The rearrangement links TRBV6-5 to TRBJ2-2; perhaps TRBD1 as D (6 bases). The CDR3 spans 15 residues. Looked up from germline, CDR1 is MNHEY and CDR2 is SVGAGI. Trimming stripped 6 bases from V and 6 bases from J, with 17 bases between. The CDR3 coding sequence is TGTGCCAGCAGCGCCGGGACACTCGGTGCCGGGGAGCTGTTTTTT. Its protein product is CASSAGTLGAGELFF.

Written as DNA, the CDR3 is TGTGCCAGCAGCAGACAGGGGTTTAACGAGCAGTACTTC. Translation: CASSRQGFNEQYF. The chain carries TRBV7-6 and TRBJ2-7; TRBD1 matches 8 bases. The length of the CDR3 is 13 residues. Germline CDR1 reads SGHVS; CDR2 reads FNYEAQ. Trimming cost V 5 bases and J 5 bases; bases outside gene matches: 5.

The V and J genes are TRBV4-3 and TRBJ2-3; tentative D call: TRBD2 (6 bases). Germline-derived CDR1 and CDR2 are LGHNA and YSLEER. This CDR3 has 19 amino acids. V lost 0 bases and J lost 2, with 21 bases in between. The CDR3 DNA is TGCGCCAGCAGCCAAGATTATCGAAGGGGACTCGACAACACAGATACGCAGTATTTT. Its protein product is CASSQDYRRGLDNTDTQYF.

The CDR3 region is CASTQEGHNEQFF. CDR3 DNA: TGTGCCAGCACTCAGGAGGGTCACAATGAGCAGTTCTTC. The chain links TRBV21-1 to TRBJ2-1; TRBD2, the table's D call, was not compared with the DNA. TRBV21-1 is termed a pseudogene. There are 13 residues in the CDR3.

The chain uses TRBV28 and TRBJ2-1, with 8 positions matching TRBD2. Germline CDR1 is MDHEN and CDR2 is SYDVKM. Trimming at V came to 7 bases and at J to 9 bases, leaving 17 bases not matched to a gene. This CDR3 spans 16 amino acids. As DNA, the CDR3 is TGTGCCAGCACCAGAAGAGACGGGAGGGCCCTCAGTGAGCAGTTCTTC. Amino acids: CASTRRDGRALSEQFF.

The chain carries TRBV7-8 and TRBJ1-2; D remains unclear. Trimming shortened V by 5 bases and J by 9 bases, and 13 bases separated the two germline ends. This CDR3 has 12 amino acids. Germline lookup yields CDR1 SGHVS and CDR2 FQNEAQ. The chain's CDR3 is CASSPSGSSYTF. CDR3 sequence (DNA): TGTGCCAGCAGCCCCTCGGGGTCCAGCTACACCTTC.

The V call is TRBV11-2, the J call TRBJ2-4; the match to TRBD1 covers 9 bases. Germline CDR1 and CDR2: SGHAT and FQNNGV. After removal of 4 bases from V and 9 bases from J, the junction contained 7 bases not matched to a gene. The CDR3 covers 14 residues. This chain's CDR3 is CASSSGQGLGIQYF. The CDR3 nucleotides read TGTGCCAGCAGCTCGGGACAGGGTTTGGGCATTCAGTACTTC.

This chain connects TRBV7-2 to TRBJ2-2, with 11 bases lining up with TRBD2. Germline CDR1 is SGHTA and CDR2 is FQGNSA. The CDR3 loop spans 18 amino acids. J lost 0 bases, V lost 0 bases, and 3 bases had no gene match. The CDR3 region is CASSLARLAGTNTGELFF. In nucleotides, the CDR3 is TGTGCCAGCAGCTTAGCGCGACTAGCGGGAACGAACACCGGGGAGCTGTTTTTT.